The rows below give T cell receptor beta chains drawn from one sample of a study of T cell responses to AZD1222 COVID-19 vaccine. Measured with immunoSEQ multiplex PCR; TCRdb has only the in-frame clones, and not every one. The repertoire includes 83,000 or so clones, around 87% of them detected once, and roughly 4.3% sits in the top ten. Source: peripheral blood, taken on day 0 of MenACWY control vaccination. These TCRs come from an adult in good health. CDR3s include the opening cysteine and the closing phenylalanine or tryptophan.

>TRBV19|15|TRBJ2-6
CASRSQGFGANVLTF
>TRBV6-6|15|TRBJ1-2
CASSGRDSGNYGYTF
>TRBV19|15|TRBJ1-5
CATRAGDRDNQPQHF
>TRBV19|13|TRBJ1-1
CASSIAVNTEAFF
>TRBV4-3|17|TRBJ1-1
CASSQEIYGGGNTEAFF
>TRBV18|14|TRBJ1-2
CASSPGQDNYGYTF
>TRBV12-3/TRBV12-4|13|TRBJ1-4
CASTAQGSEKLFF
>TRBV28|13|TRBJ2-2
CASSFPTDGELFF
>TRBV11-2|15|TRBJ2-7
CASSLERSSFYEQYF
>TRBV15|14|TRBJ2-3
CATSRDRVTDTQYF
>TRBV5-1|14|TRBJ2-7
CASSPRGLTYEQYF
>TRBV19|15|TRBJ2-1
CAIKGEPSTYNEQFF
>TRBV21-1|14|TRBJ2-7
CASSKEGRPYEQYF
>TRBV6-1|16|TRBJ1-3
CASSEARKGGGNTIYF
>TRBV24-1|13|TRBJ2-1
CATSDRTHNEQFF
>TRBV10-1|13|TRBJ1-1
CASSDGQNTEAFF
>TRBV5-1|14|TRBJ1-4
CASRDTSTNEKLFF
>TRBV5-4|15|TRBJ1-2
CASSLLGQGAYGYTF
>TRBV27|14|TRBJ2-7
CASSLSRGAYEQYF
>TRBV19|15|TRBJ2-1
CASSKALAGLGEQFF
>TRBV24-1|13|TRBJ2-1
CATSDLPLSEQFF
>TRBV7-9|13|TRBJ1-5
CASSKQGGQPQHF
>TRBV5-1|13|TRBJ2-7
CASSAGSTGEQYF
>TRBV6-6|16|TRBJ1-5
CASSYLRGMNNQPQHF
>TRBV27|14|TRBJ2-1
CASRYTRLVNEQFF
>TRBV4-3|15|TRBJ2-7
CASSQDGSGAYEQYF
>TRBV21-1|18|TRBJ2-2
CASRPGTSGRDPTGELFF
>TRBV6-2/TRBV6-3|15|TRBJ1-5
CASTPGVASNQPQHF
>TRBV7-9|13|TRBJ1-1
CASSGLPRGQAFF
>TRBV4-1|15|TRBJ1-2
CASSQGGRGFYGYTF
>TRBV7-9|13|TRBJ2-7
CASTGTSSYEQYF
>TRBV10-3|13|TRBJ2-4
CAISGGPPDIQYF